This T cell receptor beta chain was obtained from a study of T cell responses to AZD1222 COVID-19 vaccine (dated by TCRdb to the early 2020s). The study in broad terms: Because spike-specific TCR depth and breadth did not differ between the two schedules, AZD1222 recipients who got a second dose at roughly 4 weeks were pooled with those who got a second dose at roughly 12 weeks. A total of more than 230 trial participants underwent TCR sequencing, of whom around 210 had received two doses of AZD1222 and 26 had received two doses of the MenACWY control vaccine. Trial participants were enrolled into age subgroups of 18-55, 56-69 and 70-plus years, which contained roughly 150, 30 and 60 TCR-sequenced participants, respectively.

Broad study findings and their caveats: Spike-specific TCR breadth and depth rose significantly after two AZD1222 doses compared with day 0 and with MenACWY recipients. Because no day 14 peak-response samples were available, repertoires were characterized only after the peak T cell response. CD4 TCRs associated with the vaccine covered the entire spike protein, and the dominant responses were in regions 160-218 and 743-854. Most participants were white British and females outnumbered males, and the authors suggested that clonal diversity may have been underestimated. The 56-69-year group was small, and its depth increase did not reach significance, likely because of low power. Conclusions about previously exposed vaccinees are limited, since just six AZD1222 recipients were seropositive for SARS-CoV-2 at baseline. Nearly half of unique spike-specific TCRs reportedly recognized epitopes outside regions mutated in the B.1.351 and B.1.1.7 variants.

The germline V gene encodes CDR1 MNHEY and CDR2 SVGAGI. V is clipped by 8 bases and J by 6 bases, and the sequence between their germline boundaries is 11 bases long. The CDR3 runs 12 amino acids, cysteine and phenylalanine included. The only DNA kept is the CDR3, 36 bases in frame from the first base. The CDR3 regions of human TCRbeta chains were subjected to immunosequencing. From the authors' description of their analysis: Repertoire TCRs were matched against a reference library of SARS-CoV-2-specific TCRs generated with the MIRA antigen-specificity platform. Breadth meant the fraction of unique TCRs that were SARS-CoV-2-associated, whereas depth meant the fraction of total T cells that were SARS-CoV-2-associated. Each spike-specific TCR was assigned to its reactive spike region and to a CD4 or CD8 class using the MIRA data. Log10-transformed breadth and depth values were compared by one-way ANOVA with Sidak's multiple comparisons tests. Imported from immuneACCESS, the table was reduced by TCRdb to in-frame sequences with V and J called. These copies leave out some clones; in studies compared against another copy, an unresolved V gene accounts for under half, and the cause of the remainder is not known. Clone size and V and J calls were adopted from that table, with D and trimming inferred from the DNA. The sample data list about 140,000 clones, and 70% to 90% of these were observed just once. The ten largest clones add up to about 1.9% of the sample.

The time point label corresponds to: baseline before first vaccination. The vaccinee samples were drawn from two UK trials, COV001 and COV002, one of which was a single-blind randomized controlled phase 2/3 trial testing AZD1222 (ChAdOx1 nCoV-19) in healthy adults. For TCRbeta chain sequencing, PBMC samples from trial participants were taken at day 0 and at day 28 after the second dose. As to this clone: Its antigen is currently not known. Per-base qualities were not stored, and no clone one base away is much larger.

The clonotype originates from an adult in good health. Sequencing was performed on peripheral blood, taken on day 0 of AZD1222 vaccination. The V and J segments used are TRBV6-5 and TRBJ2-1, with the D segment identity uncertain. The CDR3 reads CASARMGNEQFF. The sequenced DNA: TGTGCCAGCGCGAGGATGGGCAATGAGCAGTTCTTC.